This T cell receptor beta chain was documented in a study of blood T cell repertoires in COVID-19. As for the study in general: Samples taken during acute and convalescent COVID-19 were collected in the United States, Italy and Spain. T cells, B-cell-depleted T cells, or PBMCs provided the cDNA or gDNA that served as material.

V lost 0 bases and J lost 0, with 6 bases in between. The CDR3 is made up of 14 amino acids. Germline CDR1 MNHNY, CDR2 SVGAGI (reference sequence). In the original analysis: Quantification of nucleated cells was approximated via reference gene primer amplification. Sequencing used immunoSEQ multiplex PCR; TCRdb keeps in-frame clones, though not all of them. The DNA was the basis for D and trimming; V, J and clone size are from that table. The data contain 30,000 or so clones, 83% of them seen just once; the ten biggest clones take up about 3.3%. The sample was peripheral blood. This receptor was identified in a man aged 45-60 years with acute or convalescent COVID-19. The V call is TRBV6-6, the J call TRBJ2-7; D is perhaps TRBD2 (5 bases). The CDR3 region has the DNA TGTGCCAGCAGTTACTCCGAGGGCTCCTACGAGCAGTACTTC. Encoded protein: CASSYSEGSYEQYF.